This T cell receptor beta chain was recorded in a study of CD8+CD57+ T cells in acquired aplastic anemia. Study results and caveats: A significant difference in CD8+ Simpson's diversity between patients and controls was not found. Patients and controls turned out to have roughly 29 CD8+ CDR3 sequences in common.

A remark on this clonotype: As yet, its antigen is unknown. The CDR3 carries no conserved terminal phenylalanine or tryptophan, so it likely arises from a read error.

CDR3 length: 11 amino acids. Deletions cut 4 bases from V and 9 bases from J, with 7 bases between. The germline gives CDR1 SGHVS, CDR2 FQNEAQ. Researchers used genomic DNA as the template to profile TCR beta VDJ and CDR3. TCRdb itself ran the reads through MiXCR, one entry per CDR3 protein. The sample has 40,000 to 50,000 distinct CDR3 sequences, around 69% seen once; the top ten hold 30% to 40%. This sequence joins TRBV7-8 and TRBJ2-1; D unclear. Source material: sorted CD4+, CD8+, or CD8+CD57+ T cells (not recorded which) from PBMCs. The TCR comes from a human donor in good health, serving as a control. CDR3 amino acids: CASSWGGEQFL. The CDR3 nucleotides are TGTGCCAGCAGCTGGGGTGGTGAGCAGTTCCTC.